The 31 T cell receptor beta chains listed next were all sequenced from one sample in a study of blood T cell repertoires in COVID-19. The assay was immunoSEQ multiplex PCR, and TCRdb's table has in-frame clones only and misses some. The top ten clones hold less than 25% of a sample with roughly 45,000 clones, roughly 87% of them seen once. Sample: peripheral blood. These receptors were collected from a woman aged 55 to 70 with acute or convalescent COVID-19.

The chain is built from TRBV7-2 and TRBJ2-7; 11 positions match TRBD2. The CDR3 loop spans 16 amino acids. The ends lost 5 bases at V and 2 bases at J; junction bases unmatched: 8. Per the germline V gene, CDR1 is SGHTA and CDR2 is FQGNSA. DNA of the CDR3: TGTGCCAGCAGCCCCCGGACTAGCGGGTTCCCCTACGAGCAGTACTTC. This gives the protein CASSPRTSGFPYEQYF.

This sequence joins TRBV15 and TRBJ2-1, with D possibly matching TRBD1 (6 bases). Between the trimmed V and J ends, which lost 5 bases and 6 bases, there was a span of 14 bases. This CDR3 has 14 amino acids. The V gene's germline CDR1 is LNHNV and CDR2 YYDKDF (reference sequence). CDR3 in DNA: TGTGCCACCAGCTCCCGGGACATGGGCAATGAGCAGTTCTTC. It is translated as CATSSRDMGNEQFF.

V usage is TRBV2 and J usage is TRBJ1-2; weak D call: TRBD1 (6 bases). The CDR3 has 14 amino acids. Trimming removed 3 bases at V and 8 bases at J, with 16 bases between. The germline CDR1 and CDR2 sequences are SNHLY and FYNNEI. Here the CDR3 DNA reads TGTGCCAGCAGTGAGGATGACAGGACTTCCGGCTACACCTTC. This encodes CASSEDDRTSGYTF.

The chain carries TRBV25-1 and TRBJ1-1, with D possibly TRBD1 on 6 matching bases. V lost 1 base and J lost 5, with 14 bases in between. There are 15 residues in the CDR3. Germline V gene lookup returns CDR1 MGHDK and CDR2 SYGVNS. The CDR3 sequence: CASSEWGGGGTEAFF. CDR3 DNA: TGTGCCAGCAGTGAATGGGGAGGGGGGGGAACTGAAGCTTTCTTT.

CDR3 nucleotide sequence: TGTGCCAGCTGTCCCACAGGGCGGAGCGAGACCCAGTACTTC. It encodes CASCPTGRSETQYF. The rearrangement links TRBV6-5 to TRBJ2-5; weak D call: TRBD1 (6 bases). The CDR3 consists of 14 residues. The V gene's germline CDR1 is MNHEY and CDR2 SVGAGI. V lost 8 bases to trimming and J lost 5 bases, with 18 bases between them.

The chain has TRBV19 and TRBJ1-3; TRBD1 is a possible D gene (6 bases). V was pared by 6 bases and J by 4 bases, with 13 bases between. The CDR3 totals 14 residues. The germline gives CDR1 LNHDA, CDR2 SQIVND (reference sequence). The CDR3 DNA is TGTGCCAGTAGCCCGGGACAAAAAGGAAACACCATATATTTT. Residues: CASSPGQKGNTIYF.

V usage is TRBV7-2 and J usage is TRBJ2-4; tentative D call: TRBD1 (6 bases). Germline assignment: CDR1 SGHTA and CDR2 FQGNSA. V lost 5 bases and J 6 bases, leaving 17 bases between the germline ends. The CDR3 length is 15 residues. CDR3: CASSKIGGKGNIQYF. CDR3 coding DNA: TGTGCCAGCAGCAAAATAGGGGGAAAGGGAAACATTCAGTACTTC.

This clone was detected only a few times. The chain carries TRBV27 and TRBJ2-2; D remains ambiguous. With 0 bases removed from V and 3 bases from J, the gap between germline ends came to 8 bases. The CDR3 runs to 15 residues. The germline CDR1 and CDR2 sequences are MNHEY and SMNVEV (reference sequence). The CDR3 sequence: CASSLSYGDTGELFF. CDR3 in DNA: TGTGCCAGCAGTTTATCTTACGGAGACACCGGGGAGCTGTTTTTT.

This sequence joins TRBV7-2 and TRBJ1-5, with a tentative D call TRBD1 (6 bases). Germline CDR1 reads SGHTA; CDR2 reads FQGNSA. The CDR3 contains 14 residues. V lost 5 bases, J lost 4 bases, and 12 bases lay in between. The CDR3 reads CASSQTGRNQPQHF. The CDR3 DNA follows: TGTGCCAGCAGCCAAACAGGGAGAAATCAGCCCCAGCATTTT.

The chain couples TRBV28 to TRBJ2-1; 9 bases map to TRBD1. With V trimmed by 10 bases and J by 4 bases, 14 bases remained unmatched. Looked up from germline, CDR1 is MDHEN and CDR2 is SYDVKM. CDR3 length equals 16 residues. CDR3 amino acids: CATLLSGQGVYNEQFF. CDR3 bases: TGTGCCACGTTACTCTCGGGACAGGGAGTTTACAATGAGCAGTTCTTC.

This rearrangement joins TRBV5-5 to TRBJ1-2; 7 nucleotides line up with TRBD1. Trimming took 4 bases from V and 1 from J; bases not matched to a gene: 4. Germline values: CDR1 SGHKS, CDR2 YYEKEE (reference sequence). This CDR3 has 14 amino acids. CDR3 bases: TGTGCCAGCAGCCTCCAGGGGGGTAACTATGGCTACACCTTC. It translates to CASSLQGGNYGYTF.

This sequence joins TRBV2 and TRBJ2-3; 8 bases fit TRBD1. Germline V gene lookup returns CDR1 SNHLY and CDR2 FYNNEI. V was pared by 8 bases and J by 4 bases, with 5 bases of the junction left unmatched. This CDR3 spans 13 amino acids. In nucleotides, the CDR3 is TGTGCCAGCGAAGACAGGGGAGCAGATACGCAGTATTTT. This gives the protein CASEDRGADTQYF.

V is TRBV24-1 and J is TRBJ2-1; 9 nucleotides align to TRBD2. Germline V gene lookup returns CDR1 KGHDR and CDR2 SFDVKD. The CDR3 length is 16 residues. V lost 4 bases and J lost 7; bases outside the gene matches: 10. The CDR3 loop is CATSDPKAGGLNEQFF. In DNA, the CDR3 is TGTGCCACCAGTGACCCCAAAGCGGGGGGCCTTAATGAGCAGTTCTTC.

Sample share makes this clone medium-sized (0.01 to 0.1%). The chain is built from TRBV5-1 and TRBJ1-2; TRBD1 is a possible D gene (6 bases). Germline V gives CDR1 SGHRS, CDR2 YFSETQ. V was cut by 7 bases and J by 8 bases, with 15 bases left in between. The CDR3 is made up of 12 amino acids. This CDR3 is CASRLGGNGYTF. The CDR3 DNA reads TGCGCCAGCCGTTTAGGGGGAAACGGCTACACCTTC.

The chain employs TRBV10-2 and TRBJ2-5; no definite D call. Germline V gives CDR1 WSHSY, CDR2 SAAADI. Trimming cost V 4 bases and J 7 bases, with 13 bases left between them. The CDR3 loop spans 13 amino acids. The CDR3, as DNA: TGCGCCAGCAGTGCGTCTCCTGGCGGGACCCAGTACTTC. This encodes CASSASPGGTQYF.

This clone appeared once. The chain joins TRBV19 to TRBJ1-2; 8 bases align to TRBD1. J was trimmed by 7 bases and V by 9 bases; bases with no gene match: 16. The CDR3 has 15 amino acids. Germline V gene data show CDR1 as LNHDA and CDR2 as SQIVND (reference sequence). CDR3 sequence: CASQLDGGQGGGYTF. The CDR3 bases are TGTGCCAGCCAGTTGGATGGTGGACAGGGAGGTGGCTACACCTTC.

The V gene is TRBV27, the J gene TRBJ1-1, with D maybe TRBD1 (5 bases). The CDR3 spans 16 residues. The germline V and J ends were trimmed by 6 bases and 6 bases, with 23 bases remaining between them. The germline V gene encodes CDR1 MNHEY and CDR2 SMNVEV (reference sequence). In DNA form, the CDR3 reads TGTGCCAGCAGAATTTCATGGGGGGTAAGCGCCTCTGAAGCTTTCTTT. It is translated as CASRISWGVSASEAFF.

This clone has just a few counts. J is TRBJ2-1 and V is TRBV5-4; a possible D gene is TRBD1 (7 bases). There are 16 residues in the CDR3. Trimming stripped 3 bases from V and 8 bases from J, with 21 bases between. Germline CDR1 is SGHNT and CDR2 is YYREEE (reference sequence). The CDR3, as DNA: TGTGCCAGCAGCTCCACCCGACTAGTTAGGGGGCATGAGCAGTTCTTC. As protein: CASSSTRLVRGHEQFF.

J is TRBJ2-3 and V is TRBV6-5; possibly TRBD2 for D (5 bases). V was shortened by 5 bases and J by 2 bases, with 14 bases between the two germline ends. This CDR3 has 15 amino acids. Germline V CDR1 and CDR2: MNHEY, SVGAGI. DNA for the CDR3: TGTGCCAGCAGTCACCAACTAGGCGTCACAGATACGCAGTATTTT. Residues: CASSHQLGVTDTQYF.

The chain links TRBV7-9 to TRBJ2-3, with 9 bases identical to TRBD1. Germline assignment: CDR1 SEHNR and CDR2 FQNEAQ (reference sequence). Losses at the gene ends were 2 bases for V and 5 bases for J; bases not matched to a gene: 5. The CDR3 is 15 amino acids. The CDR3 sequence is CASSLRDRVGDTQYF. For the CDR3, the DNA is TGTGCCAGCAGCTTAAGGGACAGGGTCGGAGATACGCAGTATTTT.

The chain has TRBV28 and TRBJ2-7; 7 bases match TRBD2. Germline-derived CDR1 and CDR2 are MDHEN and SYDVKM. V trimming: 10 bases; J trimming: 4 bases; junction bases outside the gene matches: 1. This CDR3 spans 10 amino acids. The CDR3 here is CATGRYEQYF. CDR3 sequence (DNA): TGTGCCACCGGGAGGTACGAGCAGTACTTC.

The chain carries TRBV2 and TRBJ2-5, with 8 bases that match TRBD1. The length of the CDR3 is 13 residues. The germline CDR1 and CDR2 sequences are SNHLY and FYNNEI. Trimming removed 5 bases from V and 5 bases from J; junction bases left unmatched: 4. The CDR3 sequence is CASSQGAWETQYF. CDR3 DNA: TGTGCCAGCAGTCAGGGGGCCTGGGAGACCCAGTACTTC.

V usage is TRBV27 and J usage is TRBJ2-7; weak D call: TRBD1 (5 bases). V was clipped by 8 bases and J by 4 bases, with 12 bases between them. This CDR3 has 12 residues. CDR1 is MNHEY, CDR2 SMNVEV, per germline (reference sequence). The CDR3 sequence is CASLGAAYEQYF. The CDR3 coding sequence is TGTGCCAGCTTAGGGGCAGCATACGAGCAGTACTTC.

This clone was recorded once. The chain uses TRBV6-4 and TRBJ2-1, with D tentatively TRBD2 (7 bases). V lost 2 bases and J lost 3, with 11 bases in between. The CDR3 contains 15 residues. The V gene's germline CDR1 is MRHNA and CDR2 SNTAGT. The CDR3 loop reads CASSDRRGLYNEQFF. Written as DNA, the CDR3 is TGTGCCAGCAGTGACCGGCGGGGGCTCTACAATGAGCAGTTCTTC.

In its sample, this clone was seen once. This chain joins TRBV7-3 and TRBJ2-1; D perhaps matches TRBD1 (6 bases). Germline CDR1 is SGHTA and CDR2 is FQGTGA. The CDR3 runs to 18 residues. V lost 0 bases to trimming and J lost 3 bases, with 18 bases between them. CDR3 sequence (DNA): TGTGCCAGCAGCTTAACTAGGTTGGTGGGGGCCCACTACAATGAGCAGTTCTTC. As protein: CASSLTRLVGAHYNEQFF.

The genes are TRBV6-4 and TRBJ2-1; possible D gene TRBD1, 7 bases. The CDR3 extends over 16 amino acids. Germline CDR1 and CDR2: MRHNA and SNTAGT. Trimming removed 4 bases from V and 6 bases from J, with 19 bases in between. The CDR3 bases are TGTGCCAGCAGTGGGGCAAGCAGGGGGGCTGTCAATGAGCAGTTCTTC. This encodes CASSGASRGAVNEQFF.

This sequence joins TRBV5-6 and TRBJ2-2, with D maybe TRBD1 (5 bases). The V gene's germline CDR1 is SGHDT and CDR2 YYEEEE. Trimming left V 1 base short and J 6 bases short, with 10 bases between. There are 14 residues in the CDR3. CDR3 protein: CASSLLGVAGELFF. The CDR3 nucleotides read TGTGCCAGCAGCTTGTTAGGGGTGGCCGGGGAGCTGTTTTTT.

J is TRBJ2-7 and V is TRBV7-9; D perhaps matches TRBD2 (6 bases). V was shortened by 4 bases and J by 3 bases, with 16 bases between the two germline ends. The CDR3 loop spans 15 amino acids. Germline values: CDR1 SEHNR, CDR2 FQNEAQ (reference sequence). CDR3 nucleotides: TGTGCCAGCAGCTCTGGGACTTCCCGCGGCTACGAGCAGTACTTC. This translates into CASSSGTSRGYEQYF. Filled out from reference TRBV7-9 and TRBJ2-7, the complete variable domain reads DTGVSQNPRHKITKRGQNVTFRCDPISEHNRLYWYRQTLGQGPEFLTYFQNEAQLEKSRLLSDRFSAERPKGSFSTLEIQRTEQGDSAMYLCASSSGTSRGYEQYFGPGTRLTVT.

The gene calls are TRBV11-3 and TRBJ2-7; TRBD1 matches 11 bases. V dropped 5 bases and J dropped 4; count of bases not matched to a gene: 4. This CDR3 spans 14 amino acids. Looked up from germline, CDR1 is SGHNT and CDR2 is YENEEA. CDR3 protein: CASSPGQGAYEQYF. The CDR3 DNA sequence: TGTGCCAGCAGCCCTGGACAGGGGGCATACGAGCAGTACTTC.

The rearrangement links TRBV7-3 to TRBJ2-3; TRBD2 matches at 7 bases. Unmatched junction bases numbered 11, after V lost 5 bases and J lost 3 bases. The CDR3 extends over 16 amino acids. Germline CDR1 SGHTA, CDR2 FQGTGA. CDR3 nucleotides: TGTGCCAGCAGCGACACCAGCGGGGTGGGGACAGATACGCAGTATTTT. Protein sequence: CASSDTSGVGTDTQYF.

This chain links TRBV21-1 with TRBJ1-1; the table's D gene call, TRBD1, was not cross checked with the DNA. TRBV21-1 represents a pseudogene. The CDR3 has 17 amino acids. Written as DNA, the CDR3 is TGTGCCAGCAGCAAATTATTTGGCAGGGGGCACGTCACTGAAGCTTTCTTT. Translation gives CASSKLFGRGHVTEAFF.